The 24 T cell receptor beta chains reported below all come from one sample, sequenced in a study of blood T cell repertoires in COVID-19. Assay: immunoSEQ multiplex PCR; the TCRdb copy retains only in-frame clones and omits some. The sample consists of about 250,000 clones, roughly 85% of them appearing once. Source material: peripheral blood. These receptors were collected from a young man with active or convalescent COVID-19.

V gene TRBV5-1 combines with J gene TRBJ2-1, with 7 bases identical to TRBD2. CDR3 length: 15 amino acids. Losses at the gene ends were 5 bases for V and 4 bases for J; bases not matched to a gene: 9. The germline CDR1 and CDR2 sequences are SGHRS and YFSETQ. CDR3 loop: CASSRSGEGYNEQFF. CDR3 in DNA: TGCGCCAGCAGTCGAAGCGGGGAAGGGTACAATGAGCAGTTCTTC.

The table lists this clone with a count of one. The V and J genes are TRBV10-3 and TRBJ1-5, with TRBD1 matching over 9 bases. The CDR3 consists of 16 residues. V gave up 4 bases and J gave up 0 bases; unmatched junction bases: 4. Germline lookup yields CDR1 ENHRY and CDR2 SYGVKD. CDR3 nucleotides: TGTGCCATCAGTGCGACGGGACAGGGTAGCAATCAGCCCCAGCATTTT. As protein: CAISATGQGSNQPQHF.

The J gene is TRBJ2-1, the V gene TRBV10-3; 7 positions match TRBD2. V lost 4 bases and J lost 8; bases outside the gene matches: 8. CDR3 length: 14 amino acids. Germline CDR1 is ENHRY and CDR2 is SYGVKD. This CDR3 is CAISGGLGLYEQFF. CDR3 coding DNA: TGTGCCATCAGTGGAGGACTAGGCCTCTATGAGCAGTTCTTC.

This chain links TRBV21-1 with TRBJ1-1; the table gives TRBD1 as D, unverified against the DNA. TRBV21-1 is recorded as a pseudogene. This CDR3 contains 17 residues. The CDR3, as DNA: TGTGCCAGCAGCAAAGGGGCGCAGACGGATGAGAACACTGAAGCTTTCTTT. The encoded protein is CASSKGAQTDENTEAFF.

The chain recombines TRBV29-1 with TRBJ2-5; 12 bases are a match to TRBD2. Trimming removed 2 bases from V and 5 bases from J; junction bases left unmatched: 12. The CDR3 spans 17 residues. Germline lookup yields CDR1 SQVTM and CDR2 ANQGSEA. The CDR3, as DNA: TGCAGCGTTGAAAGTGGCCTAGCGGGAGGGCAGGGGGAGACCCAGTACTTC. Amino acids: CSVESGLAGGQGETQYF.

V and J are TRBV4-3 and TRBJ1-2, with D possibly being TRBD1 (5 bases). In germline, CDR1 is LGHNA, CDR2 YSLEER. Trimming stripped 2 bases from V and 4 bases from J, with 14 bases between. This CDR3 has 15 amino acids. CDR3 sequence: CASSQRDAGGYGYTF. CDR3 sequence (DNA): TGCGCCAGCAGCCAACGGGACGCCGGGGGCTATGGCTACACCTTC.

This clone was observed many times. This sequence joins TRBV19 and TRBJ1-3; D is ambiguous. V was clipped by 2 bases and J by 0 bases, with 8 bases between them. The CDR3 covers 15 residues. Germline-derived CDR1 and CDR2 are LNHDA and SQIVND (reference sequence). CDR3 sequence reads: CASSILSHSGNTIYF. The CDR3 bases are TGTGCCAGTAGTATATTAAGCCACTCTGGAAACACCATATATTTT.

This sequence joins TRBV5-6 and TRBJ2-6, with D perhaps TRBD1 (5 bases). Germline lookup yields CDR1 SGHDT and CDR2 YYEEEE. This CDR3 spans 15 amino acids. V was trimmed by 5 bases and J by 1 base, leaving 10 bases between them. CDR3 protein: CASRYQGSGANVLTF. CDR3 bases: TGTGCCAGCAGATATCAGGGTTCTGGGGCCAACGTCCTGACTTTC.

The genes are TRBV6-2 or TRBV6-3 and TRBJ1-1, with no clear D. Germline CDR1 reads MNHEY; CDR2 reads SVGEGT. Between the trimmed V and J ends, which lost 5 bases and 0 bases, there was a span of 7 bases. There are 13 residues in the CDR3. The CDR3 here is CASSEVMNTEAFF. Written as DNA, the CDR3 is TGTGCCAGCAGTGAGGTCATGAACACTGAAGCTTTCTTT.

The chain employs TRBV9 and TRBJ2-3; TRBD1 matches 10 bases. The CDR3 runs 16 residues. The trim removed 2 bases at V and 3 bases at J, leaving 6 bases unmatched. Germline CDR1 is SGDLS and CDR2 is YYNGEE. CDR3 bases: TGTGCCAGCAGCGTCAGCTCGGGACAGGGGACAGATACGCAGTATTTT. Translating it yields CASSVSSGQGTDTQYF.

This sequence joins TRBV27 and TRBJ2-1; 7 nucleotides line up with TRBD2. The CDR3 covers 15 residues. CDR1 and CDR2 from the germline V gene are MNHEY and SMNVEV (reference sequence). V lost 6 bases to trimming and J lost 8 bases; unmatched junction nucleotides: 13. As DNA, the CDR3 is TGTGCCAGCAGGTCTTGGGGAGGGCAAGGAGATGAGCAGTTCTTC. Translating gives CASRSWGGQGDEQFF.

V and J are TRBV2 and TRBJ1-2, with 8 positions matching TRBD1. Looked up from germline, CDR1 is SNHLY and CDR2 is FYNNEI. The length of the CDR3 is 14 residues. Trimming removed 2 bases from V and 8 bases from J; junction bases left unmatched: 7. For the CDR3, the DNA is TGTGCCAGCAGTGAACAGGACAGGGTCGTCGGCTACACCTTC. Translating gives CASSEQDRVVGYTF.

The V call is TRBV6-6, the J call TRBJ2-1, with D possibly TRBD2 on 5 matching bases. The germline V and J ends were trimmed by 6 bases and 6 bases, with 12 bases remaining between them. Germline CDR1 MNHNY, CDR2 SVGAGI (reference sequence). The CDR3 extends over 13 amino acids. CDR3 nucleotide sequence: TGTGCCAGCAGCCCCACCGGGGTCAATGAGCAGTTCTTC. It translates to CASSPTGVNEQFF.

This clone was seen more than once but under ten times. V usage is TRBV6-5 and J usage is TRBJ1-2, with TRBD1 matching 7 bases. The germline V gene has CDR1 MNHEY and CDR2 SVGAGI. This CDR3 is 14 amino acids long. V lost 7 bases, J lost 2 bases, and 7 bases stayed unmatched. The CDR3 sequence is CASTTWDSNYGYTF. Written as DNA, the CDR3 is TGTGCCAGCACAACGTGGGACAGCAACTATGGCTACACCTTC.

The chain carries TRBV18 and TRBJ2-7; weak D call: TRBD2 (5 bases). The CDR3 has 14 amino acids. Germline-derived CDR1 and CDR2 are KGHSH and LQKENI. V dropped 5 bases and J dropped 3 bases, with 14 bases sitting between them. CDR3 nucleotide sequence: TGTGCCAGCTCATACACTACACGGGACTACGAGCAGTACTTC. This translates into CASSYTTRDYEQYF.

The chain joins TRBV11-3 to TRBJ1-2; 11 bases are a match to TRBD1. CDR1 and CDR2 from the germline V gene are SGHNT and YENEEA. V shed 5 bases, J shed 1 base, and the junction held 12 bases outside the gene matches. The CDR3 totals 18 residues. DNA for the CDR3: TGTGCCAGCAGCCCGTGGAGGACAGGGGGCGTCCTTAACTATGGCTACACCTTC. Protein product: CASSPWRTGGVLNYGYTF.

The V and J genes are TRBV19 and TRBJ2-1; TRBD2 matches at 10 bases. CDR3 length: 16 residues. CDR1 and CDR2 from the germline V gene are LNHDA and SQIVND (reference sequence). V shed 3 bases and J 0 bases; nucleotides not matched to a gene: 2. This CDR3 reads CASSISSGSSYNEQFF. CDR3 nucleotide sequence: TGTGCCAGTAGTATCTCTAGCGGGAGCTCCTACAATGAGCAGTTCTTC. Full variable domain (rest looked up from reference TRBV19 and TRBJ2-1): DGGITQSPKYLFRKEGQNVTLSCEQNLNHDAMYWYRQDPGQGLRLIYYSQIVNDFQKGDIAEGYSVSREKKESFPLTVTSAQKNPTAFYLCASSISSGSSYNEQFFGPGTRLTVL.

The chain combines TRBV19 with TRBJ1-3; D perhaps matches TRBD1 (5 bases). The CDR3 totals 16 residues. The V end was cut by 3 bases, the J end by 0 bases, with 12 bases between. Looked up from germline, CDR1 is LNHDA and CDR2 is SQIVND (reference sequence). As DNA, the CDR3 is TGTGCCAGTAGTATGTGGCGGGGGACCTCTGGAAACACCATATATTTT. As protein: CASSMWRGTSGNTIYF.

This clone came up a few times. In nucleotides, the CDR3 is TGTGCCAGCAGTTTGGGAGGGCTCCCCTATGGCTACACCTTC. This translates into CASSLGGLPYGYTF. This chain joins TRBV27 and TRBJ1-2; D remains ambiguous. The germline gives CDR1 MNHEY, CDR2 SMNVEV (reference sequence). The CDR3 runs 14 residues. V was cut by 3 bases and J by 4 bases, with 12 bases left in between.

V is TRBV11-2 and J is TRBJ1-2; TRBD1 agrees at 9 bases. The CDR3 has 17 amino acids. The V segment lost 3 bases and the J segment 0 bases; nucleotides outside the gene matches: 8. CDR1 and CDR2 (germline): SGHAT, FQNNGV. CDR3 bases: TGTGCCAGCAGCTTCCGGGACAGGGATCCGGCTAACTATGGCTACACCTTC. Amino acid sequence: CASSFRDRDPANYGYTF.

This clone occurred once. The V and J genes are TRBV18 and TRBJ1-2, with 8 bases lining up with TRBD1. Germline lookup yields CDR1 KGHSH and CDR2 LQKENI. Trimming cost V 6 bases and J 4 bases; bases outside gene matches: 13. The CDR3 is made up of 16 amino acids. CDR3 sequence (DNA): TGTGCCAGCTCTCAACGACCGGGACAGGCGGCCTATGGCTACACCTTC. Translation gives CASSQRPGQAAYGYTF.

The chain employs TRBV6-5 and TRBJ1-2; perhaps TRBD1 as D (6 bases). CDR1 and CDR2 (germline): MNHEY, SVGAGI. This CDR3 spans 13 amino acids. The ends were cut back, 8 bases at V and 0 bases at J, with 10 bases in the middle. DNA for the CDR3: TGTGCCAGCGCTGCAGGGGCTAACTATGGCTACACCTTC. It translates to CASAAGANYGYTF.

The chain has TRBV7-9 and TRBJ2-2; the D is unclear. The CDR3 covers 13 residues. Germline V gene sequence: CDR1 SEHNR, CDR2 FQNEAQ (reference sequence). Deletions cut 5 bases from V and 6 bases from J, with 10 bases between. CDR3 DNA: TGTGCCAGCAGCCTCCTTGACTCCGGGGAGCTGTTTTTT. It encodes CASSLLDSGELFF.

J is TRBJ2-3 and V is TRBV15, with D possibly being TRBD1 or TRBD2 (5 bases each). Trimming pared 5 bases from V and 3 bases from J, leaving 18 bases between. Looked up from germline, CDR1 is LNHNV and CDR2 is YYDKDF (reference sequence). This CDR3 region has 16 residues. CDR3 in amino acids: CATSRGAGFLTDTQYF. The CDR3 DNA sequence: TGTGCCACCAGCCGAGGGGCAGGGTTCCTGACAGATACGCAGTATTTT. The variable domain in full, with the rest retrieved from reference TRBV15 and TRBJ2-3, is DAMVIQNPRYQVTQFGKPVTLSCSQTLNHNVMYWYQQKSSQAPKLLFHYYDKDFNNEADTPDNFQSRRPNTSFCFLDIRSPGLGDTAMYLCATSRGAGFLTDTQYFGPGTRLTVL.